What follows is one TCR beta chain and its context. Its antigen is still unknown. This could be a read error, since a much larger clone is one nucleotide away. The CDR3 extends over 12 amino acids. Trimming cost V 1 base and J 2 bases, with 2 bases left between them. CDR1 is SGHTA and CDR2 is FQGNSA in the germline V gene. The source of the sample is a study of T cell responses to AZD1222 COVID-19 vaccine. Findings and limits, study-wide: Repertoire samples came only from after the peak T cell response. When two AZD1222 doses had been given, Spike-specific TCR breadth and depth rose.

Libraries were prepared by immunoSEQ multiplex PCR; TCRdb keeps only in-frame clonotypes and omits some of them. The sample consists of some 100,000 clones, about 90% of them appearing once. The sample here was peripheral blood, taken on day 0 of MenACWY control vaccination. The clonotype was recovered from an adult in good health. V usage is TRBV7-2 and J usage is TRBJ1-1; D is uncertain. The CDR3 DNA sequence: TGTGCCAGCAGCTTAGTTAACACTGAAGCTTTCTTT. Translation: CASSLVNTEAFF.